The 6 T cell receptor beta chains in this list originate from one sample, sequenced in a study of T cells in Graves' hyperthyroidism and ophthalmopathy (dated by TCRdb to about 2019). Libraries were constructed by multiplex PCR. Sequencer: Illumina HiSeq 2000. The TCR beta CDR3 regions were amplified from the RNA transcripts. The TCR CDR3 was subjected to a first round of RT-PCR using the HTBI primer set and the Qiagen OneStep RT-PCR kit. TCRdb redid the processing of the public reads, applying fastp at Q25 and MiXCR, and retained in-frame beta chains. When rows share a CDR3 protein, they turn into one entry using the most common DNA and genes. The sample records approximately 610,000 distinct CDR3 sequences, about 15% of which are singletons. The ten biggest clones cover roughly 4.3% of the sample. Source material: blood. Receptors were obtained from a woman in her thirties or forties with Graves' ophthalmopathy.

V gene TRBV29-1 combines with J gene TRBJ2-5, with 10 bases fitting TRBD2. This CDR3 comprises 15 residues. With V trimmed by 3 bases and J by 5 bases, 9 bases remained unmatched. The germline CDR1 and CDR2 sequences are SQVTM and ANQGSEA. This CDR3 is CSVERSAGGYETQYF. For the CDR3, the DNA is TGCAGCGTTGAGAGGTCAGCGGGAGGGTACGAGACCCAGTACTTC. The full variable domain, in which reference TRBV29-1 and TRBJ2-5 provide the parts outside the CDR3, is SAVISQKPSRDICQRGTSLTIQCQVDSQVTMMFWYRQQPGQSLTLIATANQGSEATYESGFVIDKFPISRPNLTFSTLTVSNMSPEDSSIYLCSVERSAGGYETQYFGPGTRLLVL.

This clonotype appeared many times. The CDR3 does not close with the conserved phenylalanine or tryptophan, likely indicating a read error. This rearrangement joins TRBV12-3 or TRBV12-4 to TRBJ2-7, with D maybe TRBD1 (6 bases). This CDR3 comprises 14 residues. V lost 2 bases and J lost 5, with 13 bases in between. Written as DNA, the CDR3 is TGTGCCAGCAGTTTACAGGGGCTACCCCACGAGCAGTACCTC. Translating it yields CASSLQGLPHEQYL.

As DNA, the CDR3 is TGCAGCGGTACGGATAATGGCTACGAGCAGTACTTC. Its protein product is CSGTDNGYEQYF. V gene TRBV29-1 combines with J gene TRBJ2-7; no reliable D call. The CDR3 covers 12 residues. Germline V gene data show CDR1 as SQVTM and CDR2 as ANQGSEA. The V end lost 7 bases, the J end lost 3 bases, and 13 bases lay between the germline ends.

This clonotype was observed many times. The chain combines TRBV19 with TRBJ2-7, with D perhaps being TRBD1 or TRBD2 (5 bases each). The V gene's germline CDR1 is LNHDA and CDR2 SQIVND (reference sequence). This CDR3 is built from 16 residues. Trimming stripped 1 base from V and 4 bases from J, with 17 bases between. CDR3 sequence: CASSIARDAGRYEQYF. In DNA, the CDR3 is TGTGCCAGTAGTATAGCGAGGGACGCTGGGCGATACGAGCAGTACTTC.

This clonotype was observed at least ten times. This chain connects TRBV28 to TRBJ2-6; TRBD2 matches at 8 bases. This CDR3 region has 15 residues. Germline V gene lookup returns CDR1 MDHEN and CDR2 SYDVKM. This CDR3 reads CEPCGRRVGANVLTF. The CDR3 bases are TGTGAACCTTGCGGGAGGCGAGTTGGGGCCAACGTCCTGACTTTC.

This clonotype appeared many times. V is TRBV6-5 and J is TRBJ1-4; D is undetermined. Trimming stripped 0 bases from V and 8 bases from J, with 13 bases between. Germline CDR1 is MNHEY and CDR2 is SVGAGI. CDR3 length: 15 residues. The CDR3 loop is CASSYSTSPGEKLFF. The CDR3 DNA follows: TGTGCCAGCAGTTACTCGACCAGCCCCGGGGAAAAACTGTTTTTT.